This TCR beta chain is drawn from a study of CD8 T cells in ankylosing spondylitis. Study-wide results and caveats: One TCR beta motif, made up of eight highly homologous variants, appeared characteristic of ankylosing spondylitis blood. The clones that were linked to disease were reported to be significantly enriched in matched synovial fluid samples from ankylosing spondylitis patients.

For TCR beta, libraries came from quantitative 5'-RACE with molecular barcodes. Via MiXCR, TCRdb re-called the 5' RACE reads, giving one row per CDR3 protein. The sample carries 200,000 to 300,000 distinct CDR3 sequences, 8% to 10% recorded once. Trimming removed 3 bases at V and 2 bases at J, with 7 bases between. The CDR3 consists of 13 residues. The germline CDR1 and CDR2 sequences are SGHDN and FVKESK. This clonotype was detected ten times or more. Its antigen is not known. The clonotype was recovered from a female donor with ankylosing spondylitis or in good health (not recorded which). The material sequenced was blood, either unsorted or a sorted T cell fraction (not recorded which). This rearrangement joins TRBV14 to TRBJ1-2, with D unresolved. Here the CDR3 DNA reads TGTGCCAGCAGCCATGCCAGGAACTATGGCTACACCTTC. Translating gives CASSHARNYGYTF. The whole variable domain, remainder taken from reference TRBV14 and TRBJ1-2, is EAGVTQFPSHSVIEKGQTVTLRCDPISGHDNLYWYRRVMGKEIKFLLHFVKESKQDESGMPNNRFLAERTGGTYSTLKVQPAELEDSGVYFCASSHARNYGYTFGSGTRLTVV.